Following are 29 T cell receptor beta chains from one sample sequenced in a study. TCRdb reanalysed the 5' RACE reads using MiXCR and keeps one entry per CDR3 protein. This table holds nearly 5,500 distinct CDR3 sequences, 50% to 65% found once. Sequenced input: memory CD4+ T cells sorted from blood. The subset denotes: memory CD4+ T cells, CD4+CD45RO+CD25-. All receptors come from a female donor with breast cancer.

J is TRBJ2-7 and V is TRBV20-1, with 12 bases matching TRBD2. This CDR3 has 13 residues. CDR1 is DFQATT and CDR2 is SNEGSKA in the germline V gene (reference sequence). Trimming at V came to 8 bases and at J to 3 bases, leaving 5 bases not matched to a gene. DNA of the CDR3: TGCAGTTTACTAGCGGGGGGTCTCTACGAGCAGTACTTC. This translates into CSLLAGGLYEQYF.

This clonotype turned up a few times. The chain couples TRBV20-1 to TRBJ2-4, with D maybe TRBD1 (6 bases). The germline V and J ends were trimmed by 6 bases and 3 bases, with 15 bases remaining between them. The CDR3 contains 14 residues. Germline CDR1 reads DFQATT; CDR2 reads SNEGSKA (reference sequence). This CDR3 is CSAGEQGVKNIQYF. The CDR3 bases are TGCAGTGCCGGGGAACAGGGCGTCAAAAACATTCAGTACTTC.

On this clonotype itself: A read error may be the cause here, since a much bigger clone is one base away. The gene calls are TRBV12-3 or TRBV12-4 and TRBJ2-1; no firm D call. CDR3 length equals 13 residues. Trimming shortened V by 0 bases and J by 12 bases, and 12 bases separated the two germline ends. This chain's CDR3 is CASSLASPPGQFF. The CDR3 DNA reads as TGTGCCAGCAGTTTAGCATCTCCTCCTGGGCAGTTCTTC.

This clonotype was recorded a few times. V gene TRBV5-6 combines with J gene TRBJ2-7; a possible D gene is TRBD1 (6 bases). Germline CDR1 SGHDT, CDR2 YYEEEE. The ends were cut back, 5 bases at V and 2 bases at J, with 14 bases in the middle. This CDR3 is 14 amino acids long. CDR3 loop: CASRGRGTTYEQYF. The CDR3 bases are TGTGCCAGCAGGGGCAGGGGCACTACCTACGAGCAGTACTTC.

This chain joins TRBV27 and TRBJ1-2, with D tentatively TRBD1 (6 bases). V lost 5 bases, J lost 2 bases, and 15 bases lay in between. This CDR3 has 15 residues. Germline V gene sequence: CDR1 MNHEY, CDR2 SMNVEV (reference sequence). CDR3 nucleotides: TGTGCCAGCAGTGCAAGTCCAGGGGCGAACTATGGCTACACCTTC. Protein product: CASSASPGANYGYTF.

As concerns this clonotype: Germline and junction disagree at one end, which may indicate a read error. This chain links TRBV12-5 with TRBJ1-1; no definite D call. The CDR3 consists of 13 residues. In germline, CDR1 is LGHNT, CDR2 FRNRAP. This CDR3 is CASGLDQNTEALF. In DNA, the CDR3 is TGTGCTAGTGGTTTGGACCAGAACACTGAAGCTCTCTTT.

For the CDR3, the DNA is TGTGCCACCAGCAATGGAGGGGGGAAAAACATTCAGTACTTC. Protein sequence: CATSNGGGKNIQYF. The chain links TRBV15 to TRBJ2-4; perhaps D is TRBD1 or TRBD2 (6 bases each). CDR1 is LNHNV, CDR2 YYDKDF, per germline (reference sequence). The CDR3 consists of 14 residues. Trimming removed 4 bases from V and 4 bases from J, with 11 bases in between.

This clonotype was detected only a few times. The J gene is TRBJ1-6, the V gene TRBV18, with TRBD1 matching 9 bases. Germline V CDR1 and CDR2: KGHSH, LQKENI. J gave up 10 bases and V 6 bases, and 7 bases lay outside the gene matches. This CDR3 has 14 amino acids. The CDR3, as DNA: TGTGCCAGCTCCCGGGGACAGGGCAACTCACCCCTCCACTTT. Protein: CASSRGQGNSPLHF.

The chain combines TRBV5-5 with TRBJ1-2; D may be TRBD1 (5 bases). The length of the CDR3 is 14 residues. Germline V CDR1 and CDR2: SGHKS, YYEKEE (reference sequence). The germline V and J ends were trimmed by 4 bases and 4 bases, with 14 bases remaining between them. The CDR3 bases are TGTGCCAGCAGCATATCGACAGCTTCCTATGGCTACACCTTC. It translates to CASSISTASYGYTF.

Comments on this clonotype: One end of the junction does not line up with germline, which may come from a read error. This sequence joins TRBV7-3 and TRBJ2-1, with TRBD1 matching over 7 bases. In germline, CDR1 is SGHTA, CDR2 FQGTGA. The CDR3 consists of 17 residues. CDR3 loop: CASSSQPRDSPGNQQFF. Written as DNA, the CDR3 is TGTGCCAGCAGCTCGCAGCCCCGGGACAGCCCCGGCAATCAGCAGTTCTTC.

The CDR3 protein is CASSLDFRLAHEQFF. CDR3 coding DNA: TGTGCCAGCAGCTTAGATTTTCGGCTAGCGCATGAGCAGTTCTTC. This chain connects TRBV11-2 to TRBJ2-1, with D tentatively TRBD2 (6 bases). CDR1 SGHAT and CDR2 FQNNGV come from the germline V gene. Deletions cut 0 bases from V and 8 bases from J, with 14 bases between. CDR3 size: 15 residues. Variable domain in full (rest from reference TRBV11-2 and TRBJ2-1): EAGVAQSPRYKIIEKRQSVAFWCNPISGHATLYWYQQILGQGPKLLIQFQNNGVVDDSQLPKDRFSAERLKGVDSTLKIQPAKLEDSAVYLCASSLDFRLAHEQFFGPGTRLTVL.

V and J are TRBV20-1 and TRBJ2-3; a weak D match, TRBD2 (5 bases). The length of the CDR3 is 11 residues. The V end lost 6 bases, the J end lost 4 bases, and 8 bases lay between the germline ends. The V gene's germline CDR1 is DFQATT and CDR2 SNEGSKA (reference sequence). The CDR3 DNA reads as TGCAGTGCCATCGGGGCAGATACGCAGTATTTT. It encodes CSAIGADTQYF.

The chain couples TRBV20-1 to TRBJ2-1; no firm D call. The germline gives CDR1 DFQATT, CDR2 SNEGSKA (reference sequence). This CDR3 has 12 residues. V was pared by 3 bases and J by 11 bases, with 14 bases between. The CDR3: CSASLPSRQQFF. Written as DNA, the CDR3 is TGCAGTGCTAGCCTGCCGTCTAGGCAGCAGTTCTTC.

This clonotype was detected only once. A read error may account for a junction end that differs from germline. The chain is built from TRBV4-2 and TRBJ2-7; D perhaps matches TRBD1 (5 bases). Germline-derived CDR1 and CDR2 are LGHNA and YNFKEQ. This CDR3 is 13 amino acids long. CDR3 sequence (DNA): TGCGCCAGCAGCCCCATAGGGGTAAATGAGCAGTACTTC. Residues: CASSPIGVNEQYF.

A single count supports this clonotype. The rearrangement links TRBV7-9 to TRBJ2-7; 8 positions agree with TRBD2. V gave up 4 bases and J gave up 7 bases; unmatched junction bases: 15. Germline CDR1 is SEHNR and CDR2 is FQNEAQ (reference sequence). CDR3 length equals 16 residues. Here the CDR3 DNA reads TGTGCCAGCAGCTCACGGGAGGGTAGGCTGGGGAGAGAGCAGTACTTC. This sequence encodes CASSSREGRLGREQYF.

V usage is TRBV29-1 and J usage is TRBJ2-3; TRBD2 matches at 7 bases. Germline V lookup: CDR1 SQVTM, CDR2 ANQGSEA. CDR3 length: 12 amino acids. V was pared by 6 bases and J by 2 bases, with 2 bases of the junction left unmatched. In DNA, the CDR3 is TGCAGCGTCGCGGGAGACACAGATACGCAGTATTTT. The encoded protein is CSVAGDTDTQYF.

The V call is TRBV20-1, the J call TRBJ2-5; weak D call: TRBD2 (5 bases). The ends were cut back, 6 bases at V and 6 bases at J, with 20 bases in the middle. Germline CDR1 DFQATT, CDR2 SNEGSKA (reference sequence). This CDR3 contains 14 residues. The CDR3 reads CSALLLVFTKTQYF. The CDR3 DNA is TGCAGTGCGCTATTACTAGTTTTCACAAAGACCCAGTACTTC.

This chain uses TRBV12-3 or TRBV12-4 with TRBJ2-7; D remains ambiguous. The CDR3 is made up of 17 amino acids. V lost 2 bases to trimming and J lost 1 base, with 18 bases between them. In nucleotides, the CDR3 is TGTGCCAGCAGTTTAAGGGCCGGCGAGAGGTCATCCTACGAGCAGTACTTC. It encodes CASSLRAGERSSYEQYF.

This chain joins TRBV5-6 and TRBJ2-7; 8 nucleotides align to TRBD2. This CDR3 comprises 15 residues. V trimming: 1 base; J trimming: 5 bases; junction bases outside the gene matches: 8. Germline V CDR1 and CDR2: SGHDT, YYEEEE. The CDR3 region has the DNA TGTGCCAGCAGCTTGTCCGGGACTAGAACTCACGAGCAGTACTTC. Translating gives CASSLSGTRTHEQYF.

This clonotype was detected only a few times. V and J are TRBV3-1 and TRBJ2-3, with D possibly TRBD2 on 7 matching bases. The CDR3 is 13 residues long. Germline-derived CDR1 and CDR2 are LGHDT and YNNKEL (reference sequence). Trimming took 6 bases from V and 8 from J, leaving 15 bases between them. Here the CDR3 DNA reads TGTGCCAGCAGAGTGGAGGGAGGGGGTACGCAGTATTTT. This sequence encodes CASRVEGGGTQYF.

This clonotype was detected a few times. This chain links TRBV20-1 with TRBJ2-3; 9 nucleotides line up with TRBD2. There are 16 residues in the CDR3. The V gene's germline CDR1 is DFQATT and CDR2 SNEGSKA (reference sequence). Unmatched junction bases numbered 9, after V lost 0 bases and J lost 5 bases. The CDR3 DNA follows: TGCAGTGCTAGAGATATCCAGCGGGGGGTTCAAGATACGCAGTATTTT. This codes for CSARDIQRGVQDTQYF.

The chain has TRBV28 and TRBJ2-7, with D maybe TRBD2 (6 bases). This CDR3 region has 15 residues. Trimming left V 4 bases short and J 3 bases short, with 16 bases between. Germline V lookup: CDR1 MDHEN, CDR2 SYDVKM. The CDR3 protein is CASSSPGLQGYEQYF. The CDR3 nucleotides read TGTGCCAGCAGTTCCCCGGGACTTCAGGGCTACGAGCAGTACTTC.

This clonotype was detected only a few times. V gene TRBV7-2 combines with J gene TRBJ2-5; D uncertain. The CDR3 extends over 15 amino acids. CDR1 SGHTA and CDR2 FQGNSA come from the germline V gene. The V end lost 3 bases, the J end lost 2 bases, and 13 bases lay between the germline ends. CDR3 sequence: CASSFSHGPQETQYF. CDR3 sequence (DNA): TGTGCCAGCAGCTTTTCTCACGGTCCGCAAGAGACCCAGTACTTC.

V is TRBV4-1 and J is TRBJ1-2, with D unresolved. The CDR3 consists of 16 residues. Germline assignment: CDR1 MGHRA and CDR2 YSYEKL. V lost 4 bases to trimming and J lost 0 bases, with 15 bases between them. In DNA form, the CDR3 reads TGCGCCAGCAGCCCAGGAGGGCCTAACGCTAACTATGGCTACACCTTC. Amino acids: CASSPGGPNANYGYTF.

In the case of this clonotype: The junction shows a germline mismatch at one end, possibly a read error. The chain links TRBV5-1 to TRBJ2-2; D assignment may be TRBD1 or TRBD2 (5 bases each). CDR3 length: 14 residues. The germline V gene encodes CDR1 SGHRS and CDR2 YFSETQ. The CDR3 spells CASSWDGEHRGAVF. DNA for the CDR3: TGCGCCAGCAGCTGGGACGGTGAACACCGGGGAGCTGTTTTT. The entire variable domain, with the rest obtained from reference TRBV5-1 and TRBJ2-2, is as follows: KAGVTQTPRYLIKTRGQQVTLSCSPISGHRSVSWYQQTPGQGLQFLFEYFSETQRNKGNFPGRFSGRQFSNSRSEMNVSTLELGDSALYLCASSWDGEHRGAVFGEGSRLTVL.

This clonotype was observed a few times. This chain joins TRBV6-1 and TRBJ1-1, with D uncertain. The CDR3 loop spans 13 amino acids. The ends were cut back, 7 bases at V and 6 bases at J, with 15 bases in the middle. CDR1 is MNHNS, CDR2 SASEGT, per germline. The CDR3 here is CASIRRAESEAFF. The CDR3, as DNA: TGTGCCAGCATAAGGAGGGCGGAGTCTGAAGCTTTCTTT.

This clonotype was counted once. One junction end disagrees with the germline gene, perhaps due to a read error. CDR3 sequence (DNA): TGTGCTAGCAGCTTAACACTTCTGGAGACCCAGTACTTC. As protein: CASSLTLLETQYF. The chain recombines TRBV7-7 with TRBJ2-5; D ambiguous. Germline V gene sequence: CDR1 SSHAT, CDR2 FNYEAQ (reference sequence). This CDR3 spans 13 amino acids.

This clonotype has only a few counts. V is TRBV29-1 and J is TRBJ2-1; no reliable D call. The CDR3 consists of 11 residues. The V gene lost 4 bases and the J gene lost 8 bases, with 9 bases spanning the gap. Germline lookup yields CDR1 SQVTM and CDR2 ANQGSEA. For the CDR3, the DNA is TGCAGCGTTGGAGTTCTGGATGAGCAGTTCTTC. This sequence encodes CSVGVLDEQFF.

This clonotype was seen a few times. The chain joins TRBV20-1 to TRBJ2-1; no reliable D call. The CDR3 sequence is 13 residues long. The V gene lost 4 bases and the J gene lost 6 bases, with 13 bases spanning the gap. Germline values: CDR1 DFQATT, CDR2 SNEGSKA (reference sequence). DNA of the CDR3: TGCAGTGCTAATAAGTTCGGTCCCAATGAGCAGTTCTTC. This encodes CSANKFGPNEQFF.